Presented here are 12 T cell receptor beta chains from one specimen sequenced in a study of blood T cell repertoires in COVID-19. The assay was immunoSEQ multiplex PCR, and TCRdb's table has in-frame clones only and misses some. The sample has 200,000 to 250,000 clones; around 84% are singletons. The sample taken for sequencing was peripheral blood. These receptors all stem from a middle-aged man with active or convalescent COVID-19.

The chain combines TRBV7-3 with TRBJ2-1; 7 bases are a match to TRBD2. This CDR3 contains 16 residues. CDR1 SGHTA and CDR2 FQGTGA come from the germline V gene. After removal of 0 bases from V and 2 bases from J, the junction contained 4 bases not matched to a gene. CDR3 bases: TGTGCCAGCAGCTTAACGGGCGGGAGCGCCTACAATGAGCAGTTCTTC. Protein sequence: CASSLTGGSAYNEQFF.

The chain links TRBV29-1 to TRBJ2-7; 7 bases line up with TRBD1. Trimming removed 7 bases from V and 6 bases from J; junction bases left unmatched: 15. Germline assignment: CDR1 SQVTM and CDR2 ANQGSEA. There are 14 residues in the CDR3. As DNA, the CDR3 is TGCAGCGAACCAACCGGGACAGATTATTGCGAGCAGTACGTC. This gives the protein CSEPTGTDYCEQYV.

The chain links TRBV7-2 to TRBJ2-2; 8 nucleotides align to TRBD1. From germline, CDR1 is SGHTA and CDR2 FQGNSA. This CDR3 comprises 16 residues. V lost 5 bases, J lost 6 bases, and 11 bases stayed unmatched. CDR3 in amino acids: CASSLTTGGYAGELFF. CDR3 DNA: TGTGCCAGCAGCCTAACTACAGGGGGATACGCCGGGGAGCTGTTTTTT.

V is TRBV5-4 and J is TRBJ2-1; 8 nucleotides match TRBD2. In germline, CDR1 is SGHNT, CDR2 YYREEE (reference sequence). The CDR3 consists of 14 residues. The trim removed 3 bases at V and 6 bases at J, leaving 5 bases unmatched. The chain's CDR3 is CASSSLSGVNEQFF. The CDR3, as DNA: TGTGCCAGCAGCTCCCTTAGCGGGGTCAATGAGCAGTTCTTC.

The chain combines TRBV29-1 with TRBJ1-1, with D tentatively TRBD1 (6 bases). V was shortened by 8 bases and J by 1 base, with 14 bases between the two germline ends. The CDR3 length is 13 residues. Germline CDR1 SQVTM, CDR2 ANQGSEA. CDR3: CSYRLQGNTEAFF. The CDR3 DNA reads TGCAGCTATCGCTTACAGGGGAACACTGAAGCTTTCTTT.

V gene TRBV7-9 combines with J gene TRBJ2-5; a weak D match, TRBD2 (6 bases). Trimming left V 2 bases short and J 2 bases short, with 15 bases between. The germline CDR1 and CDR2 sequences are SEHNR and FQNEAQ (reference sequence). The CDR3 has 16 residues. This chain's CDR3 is CASSLSRSGPQETQYF. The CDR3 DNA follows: TGTGCCAGCAGCTTAAGTCGTAGCGGCCCTCAAGAGACCCAGTACTTC.

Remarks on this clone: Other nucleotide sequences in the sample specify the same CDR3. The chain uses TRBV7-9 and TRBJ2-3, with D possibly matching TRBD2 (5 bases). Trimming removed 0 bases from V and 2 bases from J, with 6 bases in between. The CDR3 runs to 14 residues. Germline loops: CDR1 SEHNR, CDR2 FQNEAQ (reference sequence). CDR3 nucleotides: TGTGCCAGCAGCTTAGCGGGAGTCACAGATACGCAGTATTTT. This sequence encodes CASSLAGVTDTQYF.

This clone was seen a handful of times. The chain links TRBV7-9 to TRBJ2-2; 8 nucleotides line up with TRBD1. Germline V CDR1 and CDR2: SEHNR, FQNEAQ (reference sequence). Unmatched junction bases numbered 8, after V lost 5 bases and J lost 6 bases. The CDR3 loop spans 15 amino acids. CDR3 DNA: TGTGCCAGCAGCCGCGGACAGGGCTTATCCGGGGAGCTGTTTTTT. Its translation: CASSRGQGLSGELFF.

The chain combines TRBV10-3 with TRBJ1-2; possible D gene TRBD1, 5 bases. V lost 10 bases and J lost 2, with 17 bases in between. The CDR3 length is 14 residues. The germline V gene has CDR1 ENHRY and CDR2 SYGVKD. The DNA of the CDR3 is TGTGCCACCAAAGACCAGGGCGCCAACTATGGCTACACCTTC. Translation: CATKDQGANYGYTF.

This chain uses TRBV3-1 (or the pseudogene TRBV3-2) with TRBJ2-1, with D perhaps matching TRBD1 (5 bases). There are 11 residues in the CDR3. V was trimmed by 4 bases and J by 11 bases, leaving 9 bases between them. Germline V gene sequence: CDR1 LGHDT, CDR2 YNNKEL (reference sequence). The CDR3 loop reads CASSRGLQQFF. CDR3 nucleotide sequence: TGTGCCAGCAGCCGGGGCCTCCAGCAGTTCTTC.

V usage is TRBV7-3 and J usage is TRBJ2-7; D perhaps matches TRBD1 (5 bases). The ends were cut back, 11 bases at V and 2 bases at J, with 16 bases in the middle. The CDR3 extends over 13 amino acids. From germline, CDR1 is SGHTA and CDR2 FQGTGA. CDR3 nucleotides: TGTGCCGGCTTCAACAGGTTCCCCTACGAGCAGTACGTC. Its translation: CAGFNRFPYEQYV.

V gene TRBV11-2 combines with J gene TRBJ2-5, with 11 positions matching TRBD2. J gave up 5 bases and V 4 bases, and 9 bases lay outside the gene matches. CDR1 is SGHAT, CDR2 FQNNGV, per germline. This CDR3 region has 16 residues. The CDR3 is CASSSFPGLAAETQYF. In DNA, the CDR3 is TGTGCCAGCAGCTCTTTTCCGGGACTAGCGGCTGAGACCCAGTACTTC.